Below are 25 T cell receptor beta chains sequenced from a single sample in a study of T cells in women clearing cervical HPV infection. Libraries were prepared by immunoSEQ multiplex PCR; TCRdb keeps only in-frame clonotypes and omits some of them. The listing records 30,000 to 40,000 clones. What was sequenced was blood buffy coat. The receptors were gathered from a woman aged 18-70 years with a cervical HPV16 infection that either progressed to CIN3+ or cleared (not recorded which).

In regard to this clone: An end of the junction does not agree with germline; a read error may underlie this. The read gets to within 3 residues of the CDR3 end, and the germline J gene fills in the rest. The chain joins TRBV19 to TRBJ2-3; 7 bases match TRBD2. Per the germline V gene, CDR1 is LNHDA and CDR2 is SQIVND (reference sequence). The CDR3 extends over 17 amino acids. The CDR3 region is CTSSTPVSSGGTQPQYF. The sequenced part of the CDR3 DNA is TGTACCAGTAGCACTCCTGTGTCCTCCGGGGGGACGCAGCCG. The variable domain in full, with the rest retrieved from reference TRBV19 and TRBJ2-3, is DGGITQSPKYLFRKEGQNVTLSCEQNLNHDAMYWYRQDPGQGLRLIYYSQIVNDFQKGDIAEGYSVSREKKESFPLTVTSAQKNPTAFYLCTSSTPVSSGGTQPQYFGPGTRLTVL.

On this clone itself: Read data end 3 residues before the CDR3 end; the end is taken from the germline J gene. This sequence joins TRBV30 and TRBJ1-1; perhaps TRBD1 as D (6 bases). The CDR3 is made up of 12 amino acids. The germline CDR1 and CDR2 sequences are GTSNPN and SVGIG (reference sequence). Trimming removed 3 bases from V and 7 bases from J, with 12 bases in between. The sequenced CDR3 bases are TGTGCCTGGAGAACAGGGAGGGATGAA. Its protein product is CAWRTGRDE. In full, the CDR3 reads CAWRTGRDEAFF.

With regard to this clone: The read ends 3 residues before the CDR3 terminus; that terminus is restored from the germline J gene. The genes are TRBV7-2 and TRBJ2-1, with 14 nucleotides matching TRBD2. V trimming: 3 bases; J trimming: 9 bases; junction bases outside the gene matches: 1. Germline V gene sequence: CDR1 SGHTA, CDR2 FQGNSA. This CDR3 spans 14 amino acids. The CDR3 DNA, read in part, is TGTGCCAGCAGCTTCGGACTAGCGGGGGGTGAG. This translates into CASSFGLAGGE. In full, the CDR3 reads CASSFGLAGGEQFF. Full variable domain (rest looked up from reference TRBV7-2 and TRBJ2-1): GAGVSQSPSNKVTEKGKDVELRCDPISGHTALYWYRQSLGQGLEFLIYFQGNSAPDKSGLPSDRFSAERTGGSVSTLTIQRTQQEDSAVYLCASSFGLAGGEQFFGPGTRLTVL.

A remark on this clone: The read is 3 residues too short to cover the CDR3 end, so that end is filled in from the germline J gene. This chain joins TRBV23-1 and TRBJ1-4, with D possibly TRBD1 on 5 matching bases. TRBV23-1 is labeled an ORF, and its function is uncertain. This CDR3 has 15 amino acids. This CDR3 is CASSQPGRVDSPLFF. CDR3 DNA, as far as it was read: TGCGCCAGCAGTCAACCCGGCAGGGTCGATTCACCA.

The CDR3 DNA, read in part, is TGCGCCAGCAGCTTCCAGGGAGATGAAAAA. Its translation is CASSFQGDEK. In full, the CDR3 is CASSFQGDEKLFF. V usage is TRBV5-1 and J usage is TRBJ1-4; weak D call: TRBD1 (5 bases). Read coverage stops 3 residues before the CDR3 terminus; the germline J gene supplies the remainder. Germline V lookup: CDR1 SGHRS, CDR2 YFSETQ. The CDR3 totals 13 residues. V lost 2 bases and J 6 bases, leaving 8 bases between the germline ends.

Comment on this clone: The observed sequence ends 3 residues before the CDR3 terminus, with the missing tail filled in from the germline J gene. The chain uses TRBV2 and TRBJ2-6, with 7 bases matching TRBD1. V lost 5 bases, J lost 4 bases, and 5 bases stayed unmatched. This CDR3 has 15 residues. Germline CDR1 is SNHLY and CDR2 is FYNNEI. The DNA read from the CDR3 is TGTGCCAGCAGTAAGGGGACAGTCGGGGCCAACGTC. Protein product: CASSKGTVGANV. The CDR3 in full is CASSKGTVGANVLTF.

Worth noting for this clone: Read sequence stops 3 residues before the CDR3 end, and the germline J gene provides the missing end. The V gene is TRBV19, the J gene TRBJ1-2; D is unresolved. The length of the CDR3 is 11 residues. Trimming stripped 11 bases from V and 2 bases from J, with 9 bases between. From germline, CDR1 is LNHDA and CDR2 SQIVND (reference sequence). The CDR3: CAPGVNYGYTF. CDR3 DNA (partial): TGTGCCCCCGGGGTAAACTATGGC.

About this clone: The read gets to within 3 residues of the CDR3 end, and the germline J gene fills in the rest. The rearrangement joins TRBV7-3 to TRBJ2-3; possibly TRBD2 for D (6 bases). Germline values: CDR1 SGHTA, CDR2 FQGTGA. The CDR3 totals 15 residues. The V end was cut by 5 bases, the J end by 4 bases, with 16 bases between. CDR3 in amino acids: CASSTLAARPDTQYF. The covered CDR3 bases are TGTGCCAGCAGCACACTAGCTGCAAGGCCAGATACG.

To note about this clone: The read comes to an end 3 residues before the CDR3 does, leaving the germline J gene to fill in the end. J is TRBJ2-3 and V is TRBV2; the D gene is possibly TRBD1 (5 bases). V was shortened by 5 bases and J by 0 bases, with 9 bases between the two germline ends. Per the germline V gene, CDR1 is SNHLY and CDR2 is FYNNEI. The CDR3 totals 14 residues. The DNA read from the CDR3 is TGTGCCAGCAGTCAGGGTCGAAGCACAGATACG. Amino acids: CASSQGRSTDT. The whole CDR3 sequence reads CASSQGRSTDTQYF.

About this clone: The read is 3 residues too short to cover the CDR3 end, so that end is filled in from the germline J gene. The V and J genes are TRBV7-9 and TRBJ2-1, with 7 positions matching TRBD2. CDR1 SEHNR and CDR2 FQNEAQ come from the germline V gene (reference sequence). The length of the CDR3 is 12 residues. Trimming at V came to 5 bases and at J to 7 bases, leaving 2 bases not matched to a gene. CDR3 in amino acids: CASSRGGNEQFF. The sequenced CDR3 bases are TGTGCCAGCAGCCGCGGGGGAAATGAG.

Note on this clone: Coverage ceases 3 residues before the CDR3 finishes, and the germline J gene fills in the end. V is TRBV7-2 and J is TRBJ2-2; D might be TRBD2 (5 bases). Trimming pared 8 bases from V and 4 bases from J, leaving 14 bases between. The CDR3 spans 14 residues. CDR1 and CDR2 from the germline V gene are SGHTA and FQGNSA. CDR3 sequence: CASHRTSPTGELFF. CDR3 DNA (partial): TGTGCCAGCCATCGAACTAGTCCCACCGGGGAG.

In the case of this clone: The read ends 3 residues early relative to the CDR3; the germline J gene fills the gap. The gene calls are TRBV7-9 and TRBJ1-4; D unresolved. The CDR3 is made up of 14 amino acids. Trimming shortened V by 1 base and J by 5 bases, and 8 bases separated the two germline ends. The V gene's germline CDR1 is SEHNR and CDR2 FQNEAQ (reference sequence). CDR3 DNA, as far as it was read: TGTGCCAGCAGCTTAGGACAAGAAAATGAAAAA. This encodes CASSLGQENEK. The entire CDR3 protein reads CASSLGQENEKLFF.

About this clone: The read finishes 3 residues shy of the CDR3 end, and the germline J gene is used to complete it. V is TRBV3-1 (or the pseudogene TRBV3-2) and J is TRBJ2-1; the match to TRBD2 covers 8 bases. After removal of 1 base from V and 4 bases from J, the junction contained 9 bases not matched to a gene. The CDR3 totals 17 residues. Per germline, CDR1 LGHDT and CDR2 YNNKEL (reference sequence). The CDR3 sequence: CASSQVSGSKDYNEQFF. The sequenced part of the CDR3 DNA is TGTGCCAGCAGCCAAGTAAGCGGGAGTAAAGATTACAATGAG.

Concerning this clone itself: The read ends 3 residues shy of where the CDR3 ends; the end is completed using the germline J gene. The V call is TRBV13, the J call TRBJ2-1; D remains unclear. There are 13 residues in the CDR3. CDR1 and CDR2 (germline): PRHDT, FYEKMQ (reference sequence). Trimming pared 1 base from V and 4 bases from J, leaving 5 bases between. Partial CDR3 DNA: TGTGCCAGCAGCTTAGACCTATACAATGAG. Residues: CASSLDLYNE. The CDR3 in full is CASSLDLYNEQFF.

In the case of this clone: The CDR3 end is not reached by the read, which stops 3 residues before it; the germline J gene fills it in. V gene TRBV19 combines with J gene TRBJ2-1, with unresolved D. CDR1 LNHDA and CDR2 SQIVND come from the germline V gene (reference sequence). CDR3 length: 14 residues. Trimming took off 5 bases at V and 2 bases at J, with 10 bases between the two ends. The CDR3 here is CASSVFRAYNEQFF. Incomplete CDR3 DNA: TGTGCCAGTAGTGTGTTCCGGGCCTACAATGAG.

On this clone: The observed sequence ends 3 residues before the CDR3 terminus, with the missing tail filled in from the germline J gene. The chain couples TRBV11-2 to TRBJ2-3, with D maybe TRBD2 (7 bases). This CDR3 spans 12 amino acids. With 7 bases removed from V and 6 bases from J, the gap between germline ends came to 11 bases. CDR1 SGHAT and CDR2 FQNNGV come from the germline V gene. The part of the CDR3 DNA that was read is TGTGCCAGCATTAGGGGGGGGGATACG. Translation gives CASIRGGDT. The entire CDR3 is CASIRGGDTQYF.

On this clone itself: Read data end 3 residues before the CDR3 end; the end is taken from the germline J gene. The V and J genes are TRBV2 and TRBJ2-3; D possibly corresponds to TRBD1 (6 bases). This CDR3 contains 14 residues. CDR1 and CDR2 from the germline V gene are SNHLY and FYNNEI. The V and J ends lost 6 bases and 2 bases respectively, with 12 bases between them. Partial CDR3 DNA: TGTGCCAGCAGGGCCGGGACATCCACAGATACG. Translating gives CASRAGTSTDT. Given in full, the CDR3 is CASRAGTSTDTQYF.

As concerns this clone: The read finishes 3 residues shy of the CDR3 end, and the germline J gene is used to complete it. The chain employs TRBV18 and TRBJ2-1, with 15 positions matching TRBD2. Losses at the gene ends were 4 bases for V and 4 bases for J; bases not matched to a gene: 5. CDR1 is KGHSH and CDR2 is LQKENI in the germline V gene. This CDR3 spans 17 amino acids. The CDR3 loop reads CASSHSGTSGGYNEQFF. The part of the CDR3 DNA that was read is TGTGCCAGCTCACACTCCGGGACTAGCGGGGGGTACAATGAG.

A remark on this clone: The read terminates 3 residues ahead of where the CDR3 ends, so the germline J gene completes it. This chain links TRBV11-1 with TRBJ2-7; the match to TRBD1 covers 9 bases. This CDR3 is built from 14 residues. Germline-derived CDR1 and CDR2 are SGHAT and FQDESV (reference sequence). J lost 3 bases, V lost 5 bases, and 5 bases had no gene match. Incomplete CDR3 DNA: TGTGCCAGCAGCACCGGGACAGGGTACTACGAG. It encodes CASSTGTGYYE. The full CDR3 protein reads CASSTGTGYYEQYF.

As for this clone: Read sequence stops 3 residues before the CDR3 end, and the germline J gene provides the missing end. The chain is built from TRBV5-8 and TRBJ1-2, with D perhaps matching TRBD1 (6 bases). The CDR3 sequence is 15 residues long. Trimming removed 2 bases at V and 1 base at J, with 12 bases between. Germline loops: CDR1 SGHTS, CDR2 YDEGEE. CDR3 region: CASSFLGGRNYGYTF. The covered CDR3 bases are TGTGCCAGCAGCTTTCTGGGGGGGCGTAACTATGGC.

Details on this clone: Sequencing ends 3 residues short of the CDR3 end; the germline J gene provides the rest. The chain recombines TRBV13 with TRBJ2-2, with 7 bases fitting TRBD2. The CDR3 has 14 amino acids. Germline CDR1 reads PRHDT; CDR2 reads FYEKMQ (reference sequence). The V gene end was trimmed by 4 bases and the J gene end by 6 bases; junction bases not matched to a gene: 5. The CDR3 reads CASSWTRRSGELFF. The part of the CDR3 DNA that was read is TGTGCCAGCAGCTGGACTAGACGGTCCGGGGAG.

CDR3 DNA (partial): TGCAGTGCTAGAGCCAGGGGGCATCAAGAGACG. It is translated as CSARARGHQET. The full-length CDR3 reads as CSARARGHQETQYF. V usage is TRBV20-1 and J usage is TRBJ2-3; 8 bases agree with TRBD1. The read terminates 3 residues ahead of where the CDR3 ends, so the germline J gene completes it. Germline values: CDR1 DFQATT, CDR2 SNEGSKA (reference sequence). CDR3 length: 14 amino acids.

With regard to this clone: Sequencing ends 3 residues short of the CDR3 end; the germline J gene provides the rest. This chain connects TRBV5-1 to TRBJ1-4, with 7 nucleotides matching TRBD1. The length of the CDR3 is 14 residues. Looked up from germline, CDR1 is SGHRS and CDR2 is YFSETQ. The CDR3 loop reads CASSPTGRNSPLFF. The CDR3 DNA, read in part, is TGCGCCAGCAGCCCGACAGGGCGGAATTCACCA.

A word on this clone: With the read ending 3 residues before the CDR3 end, the germline J gene is used to fill in that end. The chain has TRBV2 and TRBJ2-2, with 9 bases aligning to TRBD1. Germline CDR1 is SNHLY and CDR2 is FYNNEI. The junction had 3 bases not matched to a gene; V was cut back by 4 bases and J by 6 bases. The CDR3 extends over 14 amino acids. Here the CDR3 reads CASSVGDRAGELFF. The covered CDR3 bases are TGTGCCAGCAGTGTGGGGGACAGGGCCGGGGAG.

Remarks on this clone: The read falls 3 residues short of the CDR3 end, and the missing part is taken from the germline J gene. The chain combines TRBV29-1 with TRBJ2-6, with D hard to call. Germline-derived CDR1 and CDR2 are SQVTM and ANQGSEA. V lost 6 bases to trimming and J lost 0 bases, with 9 bases between them. The CDR3 extends over 14 amino acids. The CDR3: CSVRHVSGANVLTF. The sequenced CDR3 bases are TGCAGCGTCCGACACGTCTCTGGGGCCAACGTC.